Sequencing of this T cell receptor (beta chain) was carried out in a study of T cells after yellow fever vaccination. Study-wide findings and caveats: After the booster, roughly 96% of CD4 and about 90% of CD8 primary-response clones were re-detected.

Germline V gives CDR1 MGHRA, CDR2 YSYEKL. V dropped 2 bases and J dropped 10; count of bases not matched to a gene: 0. This CDR3 region has 11 residues. From the 5' RACE reads, TCRdb called clonotypes with MiXCR, one entry per CDR3 protein. The sample consists of some 52,000 distinct CDR3 sequences, 6.6% of them appearing once. This clonotype was seen many times. This chain links TRBV4-1 with TRBJ2-5; 8 positions match TRBD2. The clonotype originates from a man between 18 and 35 years old who received the YFV17D yellow fever vaccine. The input for sequencing was CD8+ T cells not binding an NS4B(214-222) dextramer, sorted from PBMCs, taken 45 days after the first yellow fever vaccination. The CDR3 here is CASSQSGSQYF. The CDR3, as DNA: TGCGCCAGCAGCCAAAGCGGGAGCCAGTACTTC.